Below are 9 T cell receptor beta chains sequenced from a single sample in a study of identical twins. TCRdb ran MiXCR on the 5' RACE reads and lists one entry per CDR3 protein. This table has 450,000 to 650,000 distinct CDR3 sequences, around 15% appearing once. The same data also went into a second study, on yellow fever vaccine responses in identical twins.

Sequenced input: CD4+ T cells sorted from blood. Receptors originate from a woman between 18 and 29 years old in good health.

This clonotype showed up many times. CDR3 sequence: CASSFSASISGELFF. The CDR3 DNA follows: TGCGCCAGCAGCTTTTCCGCCTCTATCTCCGGGGAGCTGTTTTTT. The genes are TRBV5-1 and TRBJ2-2; D unclear. Looked up from germline, CDR1 is SGHRS and CDR2 is YFSETQ. V gave up 2 bases and J gave up 6 bases, with 14 bases separating them. The CDR3 sequence is 15 residues long.

This chain uses TRBV9 with TRBJ2-1; D call uncertain. This CDR3 is 13 amino acids long. CDR1 is SGDLS, CDR2 YYNGEE, per germline. V lost 0 bases, J lost 10 bases, and 11 bases lay in between. The CDR3 is CASSVGTDGEQFF. The CDR3 DNA reads as TGTGCCAGCAGCGTAGGAACCGACGGGGAGCAGTTCTTC.

The rearrangement links TRBV20-1 to TRBJ2-7; 10 bases fit TRBD2. The germline CDR1 and CDR2 sequences are DFQATT and SNEGSKA (reference sequence). This CDR3 has 13 residues. V shed 5 bases and J 0 bases; nucleotides not matched to a gene: 1. The CDR3 DNA sequence: TGCAGTGCTCGGACTAGCGGCTCCTACGAGCAGTACGTC. It translates to CSARTSGSYEQYV.

This clonotype was picked up one time. This chain links TRBV20-1 with TRBJ2-7; D is unresolved. The V end was cut by 2 bases, the J end by 1 base, with 15 bases between. From germline, CDR1 is DFQATT and CDR2 SNEGSKA (reference sequence). The CDR3 is 15 residues long. The CDR3 spells CSARPPHKESYEQYF. Written as DNA, the CDR3 is TGCAGTGCTAGACCCCCCCACAAGGAATCCTACGAGCAGTACTTC.

There are many counts of this clonotype. This sequence joins TRBV4-1 and TRBJ2-1; 7 bases are a match to TRBD1. The CDR3 has 14 amino acids. Germline trimming cut 4 bases from V and 2 bases from J; bases unmatched to any gene: 2. The V gene's germline CDR1 is MGHRA and CDR2 YSYEKL. The DNA for the CDR3 is TGCGCCAGCAGCCCTGGACAGGCCTACAATGAGCAGTTCTTC. Residues: CASSPGQAYNEQFF.

This clonotype was recorded once. The CDR3 DNA reads TGTGCCAGTAGTATTGTCGGGAACTCCTACGAGCAGTACTTC. This gives the protein CASSIVGNSYEQYF. This chain connects TRBV19 to TRBJ2-7, with D possibly being TRBD2 (5 bases). This CDR3 has 14 residues. Trimming cost V 3 bases and J 0 bases, with 9 bases left between them. Germline lookup yields CDR1 LNHDA and CDR2 SQIVND (reference sequence).

The genes are TRBV5-6 and TRBJ1-2, with unresolved D. CDR1 and CDR2 from the germline V gene are SGHDT and YYEEEE. The CDR3 runs to 15 residues. Trimming stripped 1 base from V and 4 bases from J, with 14 bases between. The CDR3 nucleotides are TGTGCCAGCAGCTTGCTGGACCTCCGGGCCTATGGCTACACCTTC. Its translation is CASSLLDLRAYGYTF.

This clonotype was seen a handful of times. The rearrangement links TRBV20-1 to TRBJ2-3, with D perhaps matching TRBD1 or TRBD2 (5 bases each). The CDR3 runs 17 residues. From germline, CDR1 is DFQATT and CDR2 SNEGSKA (reference sequence). Trimming removed 0 bases from V and 3 bases from J, with 19 bases in between. CDR3 residues: CSARDPRTKEGTDTQYF. The CDR3 bases are TGCAGTGCTAGAGATCCCAGGACAAAAGAGGGGACAGATACGCAGTATTTT.

This clonotype was found many times. The chain combines TRBV29-1 with TRBJ2-7, with 10 positions matching TRBD2. The CDR3 is made up of 13 amino acids. V was clipped by 1 base and J by 3 bases; unmatched bases: 0. The germline CDR1 and CDR2 sequences are SQVTM and ANQGSEA. CDR3 nucleotides: TGCAGCGTTGAAGCTAGCGGGAGCTACGAGCAGTACTTC. It encodes CSVEASGSYEQYF.